Following are 15 T cell receptor beta chains from one sample sequenced in a study of identical twins. TCRdb used MiXCR to reprocess the 5' RACE reads, holding one entry per CDR3 protein. This sample yields 540,000 or so distinct CDR3 sequences, of which under 25% are seen a single time; 0.45% to 0.5% belongs to the top ten. This same sample was also taken into another study, of yellow fever vaccine responses in identical twins.

Sample: CD4+ T cells sorted from blood. Source of these receptors: a woman aged 18-29 years in good health.

The chain has TRBV12-3 or TRBV12-4 and TRBJ2-5, with D unclear. The CDR3 loop spans 14 amino acids. V was trimmed by 3 bases and J by 5 bases, leaving 13 bases between them. Here the CDR3 DNA reads TGTGCCAGCAGTTTTTCGGGCCAGGAGGAGACCCAGTACTTC. This sequence encodes CASSFSGQEETQYF.

The chain uses TRBV18 and TRBJ2-7, with D perhaps matching TRBD2 (5 bases). Per germline, CDR1 KGHSH and CDR2 LQKENI. CDR3 length equals 16 residues. Trimming stripped 2 bases from V and 2 bases from J, with 16 bases between. This CDR3 reads CASSPSPAAETYEQYF. CDR3 sequence (DNA): TGTGCCAGCTCACCATCACCAGCGGCGGAAACCTACGAGCAGTACTTC.

This rearrangement joins TRBV11-3 to TRBJ2-3, with 8 bases lining up with TRBD1. The CDR3 sequence is 16 residues long. The J segment lost 0 bases and the V segment lost 5 bases, leaving 7 bases of the junction unmatched. The germline gives CDR1 SGHNT, CDR2 YENEEA. This CDR3 reads CASSPGTGASTDTQYF. DNA for the CDR3: TGTGCCAGCAGCCCTGGGACAGGTGCTAGCACAGATACGCAGTATTTT.

This clonotype was observed a few times. The rearrangement links TRBV10-3 to TRBJ2-1; 7 nucleotides agree with TRBD2. V lost 5 bases to trimming and J lost 7 bases; unmatched junction nucleotides: 11. Germline loops: CDR1 ENHRY, CDR2 SYGVKD. The CDR3 is 15 amino acids. The CDR3 nucleotides are TGTGCCATCAGTCGGTTGGGCCGGGAGGCTAATGAGCAGTTCTTC. Translated, it gives CAISRLGREANEQFF.

This clonotype was observed many times. V gene TRBV11-2 combines with J gene TRBJ2-1, with D unclear. Germline V gene sequence: CDR1 SGHAT, CDR2 FQNNGV. Trimming pared 5 bases from V and 4 bases from J, leaving 9 bases between. CDR3 length: 13 residues. The CDR3 reads CASSPGRYNEQFF. CDR3 sequence (DNA): TGTGCCAGCAGCCCTGGACGATACAATGAGCAGTTCTTC. Full variable domain (remainder filled in from reference TRBV11-2 and TRBJ2-1): EAGVAQSPRYKIIEKRQSVAFWCNPISGHATLYWYQQILGQGPKLLIQFQNNGVVDDSQLPKDRFSAERLKGVDSTLKIQPAKLEDSAVYLCASSPGRYNEQFFGPGTRLTVL.

This clonotype was recorded a few times. The V and J genes are TRBV18 and TRBJ2-7, with no clear D. Trimming removed 2 bases from V and 0 bases from J, with 14 bases in between. The CDR3 is 16 amino acids. CDR1 KGHSH and CDR2 LQKENI come from the germline V gene. CDR3 in amino acids: CASSPIDVLTSYEQYF. CDR3 bases: TGTGCCAGCTCACCAATAGACGTCTTAACCTCCTACGAGCAGTACTTC.

Only a few counts were recorded for this clonotype. V gene TRBV20-1 combines with J gene TRBJ1-1; no clear D gene. Looked up from germline, CDR1 is DFQATT and CDR2 is SNEGSKA (reference sequence). Trimming cost V 5 bases and J 0 bases, with 10 bases left between them. The CDR3 sequence is 13 residues long. CDR3 DNA: TGCAGTGCTGGATCTTTCATGAACACTGAAGCTTTCTTT. It encodes CSAGSFMNTEAFF.

J is TRBJ2-5 and V is TRBV7-9; D possibly uses TRBD1 or TRBD2 (5 bases each). Germline V gene data show CDR1 as SEHNR and CDR2 as FQNEAQ (reference sequence). V gave up 1 base and J gave up 4 bases, with 13 bases separating them. The CDR3 is 15 amino acids. CDR3 amino acids: CASSLGDREGETQYF. The CDR3 DNA reads as TGTGCCAGCAGCTTAGGGGACCGTGAGGGAGAGACCCAGTACTTC.

The rearrangement uses TRBV3-1 and TRBJ2-1; no firm D call. Germline V gene data show CDR1 as LGHDT and CDR2 as YNNKEL (reference sequence). This CDR3 comprises 16 residues. Trimming took 0 bases from V and 0 from J, leaving 9 bases between them. The CDR3 nucleotides read TGTGCCAGCAGCCAAGAGCGCTACCCCTCCTACAATGAGCAGTTCTTC. Encoded protein: CASSQERYPSYNEQFF.

This clonotype showed up just a few times. The chain uses TRBV4-1 and TRBJ2-3, with 9 nucleotides matching TRBD2. This CDR3 contains 17 residues. Germline V gene sequence: CDR1 MGHRA, CDR2 YSYEKL. The J segment lost 0 bases and the V segment lost 3 bases, leaving 7 bases of the junction unmatched. The CDR3 sequence is CASSHVLAGFSTDTQYF. CDR3 bases: TGCGCCAGCAGCCACGTACTAGCGGGTTTTAGCACAGATACGCAGTATTTT.

The CDR3 loop is CSVFFRGAVQAQYF. The CDR3 DNA is TGCAGCGTTTTCTTTCGGGGGGCAGTTCAGGCCCAGTACTTC. V usage is TRBV29-1 and J usage is TRBJ2-5; D might be TRBD2 (7 bases). This CDR3 is built from 14 residues. V lost 5 bases to trimming and J lost 9 bases, with 22 bases between them. Per the germline V gene, CDR1 is SQVTM and CDR2 is ANQGSEA.

This chain connects TRBV6-5 to TRBJ2-5; D is unclear. The germline gives CDR1 MNHEY, CDR2 SVGAGI. V was shortened by 2 bases and J by 1 base, with 8 bases between the two germline ends. This CDR3 is 14 amino acids long. This CDR3 is CASSYSLGQETQYF. For the CDR3, the DNA is TGTGCCAGCAGTTACAGTCTGGGCCAAGAGACCCAGTACTTC.

This rearrangement joins TRBV7-9 to TRBJ2-1; D not certain. Germline CDR1 is SEHNR and CDR2 is FQNEAQ (reference sequence). The CDR3 has 17 amino acids. The V end lost 5 bases, the J end lost 0 bases, and 17 bases lay between the germline ends. The DNA of the CDR3 is TGTGCCAGCAGCCCCCTTAAGGACGGGTTCTCCTACAATGAGCAGTTCTTC. It specifies CASSPLKDGFSYNEQFF.

This chain joins TRBV20-1 and TRBJ2-5; no reliable D call. Looked up from germline, CDR1 is DFQATT and CDR2 is SNEGSKA (reference sequence). The CDR3 extends over 9 amino acids. CDR3 region: CTAPETQYF. CDR3 nucleotide sequence: TGCACCGCCCCGGAGACCCAGTACTTC.

The chain employs TRBV19 and TRBJ2-2; possible D gene TRBD2, 6 bases. The CDR3 spans 16 residues. The V gene's germline CDR1 is LNHDA and CDR2 SQIVND (reference sequence). V shed 6 bases and J shed 3 bases, with 17 bases lying between them. CDR3 in DNA: TGTGCCAGTAGAAGACGCCGGGACTTAGACACCGGGGAGCTGTTTTTT. Amino acid sequence: CASRRRRDLDTGELFF.